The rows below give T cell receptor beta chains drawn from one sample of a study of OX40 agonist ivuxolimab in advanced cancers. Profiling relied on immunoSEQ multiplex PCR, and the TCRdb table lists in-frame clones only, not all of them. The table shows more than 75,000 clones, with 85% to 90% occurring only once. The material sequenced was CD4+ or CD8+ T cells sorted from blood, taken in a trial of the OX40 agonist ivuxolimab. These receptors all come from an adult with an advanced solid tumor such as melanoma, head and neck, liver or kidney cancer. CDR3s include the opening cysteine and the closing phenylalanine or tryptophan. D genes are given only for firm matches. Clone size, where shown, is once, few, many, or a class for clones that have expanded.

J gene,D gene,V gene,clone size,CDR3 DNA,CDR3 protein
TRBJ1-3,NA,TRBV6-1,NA,TGTGCCGCAGGAGATGGGCAGGCTGGAAACACCATATATTTT,CAAGDGQAGNTIYF
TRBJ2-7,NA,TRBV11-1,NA,TGTGCCAGCAGCTGGTTTCGGCAGCGAAGCTCCTACGAGCAGTACTTC,CASSWFRQRSSYEQYF
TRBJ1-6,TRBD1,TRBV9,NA,TGTGCCAGCAGCGTAGGGGACAGGGCTACCTATAATTCACCCCTCCACTTT,CASSVGDRATYNSPLHF
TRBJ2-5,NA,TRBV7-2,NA,TGTGCCAGCAGCTTGAACGCGGGGCCTGGGGAGACCCAGTACTTC,CASSLNAGPGETQYF
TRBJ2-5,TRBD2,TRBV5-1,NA,TGCGCCAGCAGCTTGTTGTCGGGGACTAGCGGAGAGACCCAGTACTTC,CASSLLSGTSGETQYF
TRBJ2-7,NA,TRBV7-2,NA,TGTGCCAGCAGCTTAGAGTACGACCGCGAGCAGTACTTC,CASSLEYDREQYF
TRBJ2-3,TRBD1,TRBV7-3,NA,TGTGCCAGCAGCTCGGGACAGGGGGCAGATACGCAGTATTTT,CASSSGQGADTQYF
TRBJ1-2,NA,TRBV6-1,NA,TGTGCCAGCAGTTCGGGACAATACTATGGCTACACCTTC,CASSSGQYYGYTF
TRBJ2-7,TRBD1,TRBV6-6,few,TGTGCCAGCAGTTACCGATCAGGGGGACCGACCTACGAGCAGTACTTC,CASSYRSGGPTYEQYF
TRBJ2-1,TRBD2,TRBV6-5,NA,TGTGCCAGCAGACATATAGCGGGAGCAAACAATGAGCAGTTCTTC,CASRHIAGANNEQFF
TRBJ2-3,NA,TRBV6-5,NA,TGTGCCAGCAGTTACGGAGATACGCAGTATTTT,CASSYGDTQYF
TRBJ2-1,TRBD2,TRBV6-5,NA,TGTGCCGGCAGTTACGGAGGGACTAGGACATACAATGAGCAGTTCTTC,CAGSYGGTRTYNEQFF
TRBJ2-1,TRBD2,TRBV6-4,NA,TGTGCCAGCAGTCTTGGCGGGGGGGCTTACAATGAGCAGTTCTTC,CASSLGGGAYNEQFF
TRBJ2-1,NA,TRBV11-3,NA,TGTGCCAGCAGCTTAGTGCAGGGAGGTCTCAATGAGCAGTTCTTC,CASSLVQGGLNEQFF
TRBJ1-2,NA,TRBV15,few,TGTGCCACCAGCGGGACCCTGAATTCGGGCTACACCTTC,CATSGTLNSGYTF
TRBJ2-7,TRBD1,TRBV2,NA,TGTGCCAGCAGTGAAGGAGGGGGCTTGCTGACCTACGAGCAGTACTTC,CASSEGGGLLTYEQYF
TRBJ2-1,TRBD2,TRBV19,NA,TGTGCCAGTAGTATAGGGACTAGCGGGAGACTGTACAATGAGCAGTTCTTC,CASSIGTSGRLYNEQFF
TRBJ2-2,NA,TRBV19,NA,TGTGCCAGCTGGGACAACTCGAACACCGGGGAGCTGTTTTTT,CASWDNSNTGELFF
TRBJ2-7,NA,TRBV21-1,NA,TGTGCCAGCAACGACCCCGGGACTAGCGGGAGGTCCTCCTACGAGCAGTACTTC,CASNDPGTSGRSSYEQYF